One and the same sample provided the 15 T cell receptor beta chains below, sequenced in a study of early stage breast cancer tumors. Profiled with immunoSEQ multiplex PCR; TCRdb holds only in-frame clones, not every one. Among around 30,000 clones listed, just under 75% were seen once. The sample consisted of breast tumor tissue. These receptors came from a person aged 25 to 45 with breast cancer.

V usage is TRBV7-2 and J usage is TRBJ2-3; the D gene is possibly TRBD2 (6 bases). The germline V gene encodes CDR1 SGHTA and CDR2 FQGNSA. CDR3 length: 14 amino acids. Deletions cut 1 base from V and 6 bases from J, with 11 bases between. The CDR3 region is CASSLDPGEDTQYF. Here the CDR3 DNA reads TGTGCCAGCAGCTTAGATCCGGGGGAGGATACGCAGTATTTT. The variable domain in full, completed from reference TRBV7-2 and TRBJ2-3, reads GAGVSQSPSNKVTEKGKDVELRCDPISGHTALYWYRQSLGQGLEFLIYFQGNSAPDKSGLPSDRFSAERTGGSVSTLTIQRTQQEDSAVYLCASSLDPGEDTQYFGPGTRLTVL.

The chain joins TRBV18 to TRBJ2-2, with D unresolved. CDR1 and CDR2 from the germline V gene are KGHSH and LQKENI. The germline V and J ends were trimmed by 4 bases and 0 bases, with 18 bases remaining between them. There are 18 residues in the CDR3. This chain's CDR3 is CASSLQKLGSPNTGELFF. The CDR3 DNA reads as TGTGCCAGCTCACTACAGAAGCTCGGAAGCCCGAACACCGGGGAGCTGTTTTTT.

This clone has just a few counts. The chain joins TRBV30 to TRBJ1-5, with unresolved D. Per germline, CDR1 GTSNPN and CDR2 SVGIG (reference sequence). The CDR3 is 13 amino acids. V dropped 2 bases and J dropped 4 bases, with 9 bases sitting between them. The CDR3 sequence is CAWSNSGNQPQHF. The CDR3 DNA sequence: TGTGCCTGGAGTAACAGTGGGAATCAGCCCCAGCATTTT.

There are a few counts of this clone. The same CDR3 arises from other DNA sequences in this sample as well. The V and J genes are TRBV19 and TRBJ1-2, with 9 bases that match TRBD1. Germline CDR1 is LNHDA and CDR2 is SQIVND (reference sequence). Trimming at V came to 5 bases and at J to 4 bases, leaving 2 bases not matched to a gene. This CDR3 is 13 amino acids long. CDR3 in amino acids: CASSGGQGYGYTF. The CDR3 DNA reads as TGTGCCAGTAGTGGGGGACAGGGCTATGGCTACACCTTC.

V is TRBV5-4 and J is TRBJ2-5, with TRBD2 matching 9 bases. This CDR3 has 15 amino acids. J was trimmed by 0 bases and V by 5 bases; bases with no gene match: 5. Germline V gives CDR1 SGHNT, CDR2 YYREEE (reference sequence). The CDR3 protein is CASSSGSAYQETQYF. Here the CDR3 DNA reads TGTGCCAGCAGTAGCGGGAGCGCGTACCAAGAGACCCAGTACTTC.

This clone has a single count. The gene calls are TRBV5-1 and TRBJ2-1; 7 bases are a match to TRBD2. With V trimmed by 3 bases and J by 0 bases, 9 bases remained unmatched. In germline, CDR1 is SGHRS, CDR2 YFSETQ. The CDR3 covers 17 residues. This chain's CDR3 is CASSSQPGGSSYNEQFF. The CDR3 DNA reads as TGCGCCAGCAGCTCGCAGCCGGGCGGGAGCTCCTACAATGAGCAGTTCTTC.

CDR3 in amino acids: CASSLKLAEQYF. The CDR3 coding sequence is TGTGCCAGCAGCTTAAAGCTTGCCGAGCAGTACTTC. The J gene is TRBJ2-7, the V gene TRBV5-6; D is unclear. This CDR3 contains 12 residues. Trimming cost V 2 bases and J 6 bases, with 9 bases left between them. Germline values: CDR1 SGHDT, CDR2 YYEEEE.

V and J are TRBV28 and TRBJ1-1; 9 bases are shared with TRBD1. V was clipped by 6 bases and J by 0 bases; unmatched bases: 5. Germline V gene lookup returns CDR1 MDHEN and CDR2 SYDVKM. The CDR3 contains 15 residues. The CDR3 reads CASSEQGAMNTEAFF. In DNA form, the CDR3 reads TGTGCCAGCAGCGAACAGGGGGCAATGAACACTGAAGCTTTCTTT.

The chain is built from TRBV5-6 and TRBJ2-1; weak D call: TRBD2 (5 bases). Trimming cost V 2 bases and J 4 bases, with 10 bases left between them. The CDR3 is 14 residues long. CDR1 and CDR2 (germline): SGHDT, YYEEEE. CDR3 residues: CASSFGGRYNEQFF. As DNA, the CDR3 is TGTGCCAGCAGCTTCGGCGGGCGTTACAATGAGCAGTTCTTC. Drawing the rest from reference TRBV5-6 and TRBJ2-1, the complete variable domain is DAGVTQSPTHLIKTRGQQVTLRCSPKSGHDTVSWYQQALGQGPQFIFQYYEEEERQRGNFPDRFSGHQFPNYSSELNVNALLLGDSALYLCASSFGGRYNEQFFGPGTRLTVL.

The genes are TRBV5-8 and TRBJ2-3; D is unclear. The germline V gene has CDR1 SGHTS and CDR2 YDEGEE. V was shortened by 1 base and J by 2 bases, with 5 bases between the two germline ends. The CDR3 is 13 amino acids. This chain's CDR3 is CASSLRYTDTQYF. The CDR3 DNA reads as TGTGCCAGCAGCTTGCGCTACACAGATACGCAGTATTTT.

The chain employs TRBV4-1 and TRBJ2-3; 8 positions agree with TRBD1. The CDR3 is made up of 16 amino acids. Germline CDR1 MGHRA, CDR2 YSYEKL. Trimming at V came to 4 bases and at J to 2 bases, leaving 8 bases not matched to a gene. Written as DNA, the CDR3 is TGCGCCAGCAGCCTCATAGGACAGGGTAACACAGATACGCAGTATTTT. This encodes CASSLIGQGNTDTQYF.

The rearrangement joins TRBV4-2 to TRBJ2-1; 7 bases are shared with TRBD2. The CDR3 is 16 residues long. Germline-derived CDR1 and CDR2 are LGHNA and YNFKEQ. V shed 1 base and J 8 bases; nucleotides not matched to a gene: 11. The CDR3 here is CASSQVGVTSSDEQFF. The CDR3 DNA reads TGTGCCAGCAGCCAAGTGGGCGTGACTAGCTCCGATGAGCAGTTCTTC.

The V and J genes are TRBV7-2 and TRBJ2-7, with 9 bases aligning to TRBD2. The V and J ends lost 6 bases and 2 bases, in that order; junction bases with no gene match: 8. This CDR3 has 15 residues. Germline CDR1 reads SGHTA; CDR2 reads FQGNSA. In DNA form, the CDR3 reads TGTGCCAGCAGTTCGGGACTAGCATACACCTACGAGCAGTACTTC. Protein: CASSSGLAYTYEQYF.

This rearrangement joins TRBV2 to TRBJ2-1; TRBD1 matches 7 bases. Germline lookup yields CDR1 SNHLY and CDR2 FYNNEI. J lost 9 bases, V lost 7 bases, and 9 bases had no gene match. There are 13 residues in the CDR3. The CDR3 here is CASTWTGVGEQFF. The CDR3 bases are TGTGCCAGCACCTGGACAGGTGTAGGTGAGCAGTTCTTC.

The rearrangement uses TRBV2 and TRBJ1-1; no definite D call. Germline lookup yields CDR1 SNHLY and CDR2 FYNNEI. This CDR3 comprises 13 residues. V was shortened by 4 bases and J by 1 base, with 7 bases between the two germline ends. The CDR3 bases are TGTGCCAGCAGTGGGGGATCGAACACTGAAGCTTTCTTT. It translates to CASSGGSNTEAFF.